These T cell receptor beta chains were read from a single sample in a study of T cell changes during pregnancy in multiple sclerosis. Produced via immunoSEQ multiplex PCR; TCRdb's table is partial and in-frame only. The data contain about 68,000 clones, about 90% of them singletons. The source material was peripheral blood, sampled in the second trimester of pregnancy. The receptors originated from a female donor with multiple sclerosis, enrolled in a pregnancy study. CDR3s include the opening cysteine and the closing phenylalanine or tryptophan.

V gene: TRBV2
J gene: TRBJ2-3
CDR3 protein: CASTNTPLWGASGPHRQSTDTQYF

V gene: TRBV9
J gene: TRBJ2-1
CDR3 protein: CASSVASGGVNEQFF

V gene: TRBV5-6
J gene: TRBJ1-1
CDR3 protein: CASSFLGAKDTEAFF

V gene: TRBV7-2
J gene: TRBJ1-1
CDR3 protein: CASSLTGLNTEAFF

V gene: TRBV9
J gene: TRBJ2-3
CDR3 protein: CASSVATSGGFGQYF

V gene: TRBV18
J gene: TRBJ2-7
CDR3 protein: CASSPGQAGYEQYF

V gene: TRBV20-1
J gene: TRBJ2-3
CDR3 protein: CSALTDTQYF

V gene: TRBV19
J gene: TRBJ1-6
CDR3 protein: CASSIAGSPLHF

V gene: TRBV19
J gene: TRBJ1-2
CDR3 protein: CASSTQGTASYGYTF

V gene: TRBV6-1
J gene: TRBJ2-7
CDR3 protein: CASREDRQGSYEQYF

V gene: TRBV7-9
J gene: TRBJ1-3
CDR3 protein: CASSLAREVPSTGNTIYF

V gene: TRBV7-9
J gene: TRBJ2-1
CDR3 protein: CASSTLWGGRYNEQFF

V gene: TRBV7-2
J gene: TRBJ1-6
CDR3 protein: CASSLSLTGYNSPLHF

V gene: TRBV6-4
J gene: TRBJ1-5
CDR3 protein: CASSGDSNQPQHF

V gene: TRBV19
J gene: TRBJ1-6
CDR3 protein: CASTVWGAGKKTQPLHF

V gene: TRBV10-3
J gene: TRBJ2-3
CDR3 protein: CAISEVGGGDTQYF

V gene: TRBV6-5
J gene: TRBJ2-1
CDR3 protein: CASSPGTGYNEQFF

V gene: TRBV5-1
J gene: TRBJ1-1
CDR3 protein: CASSREGDRSSWGTEAFF

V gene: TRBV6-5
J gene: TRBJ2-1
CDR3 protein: CASSPLGGGYEQFF

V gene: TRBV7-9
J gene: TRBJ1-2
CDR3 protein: CASSPQAWGQAIYGYTF

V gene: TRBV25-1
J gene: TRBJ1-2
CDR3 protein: CASSDPKGQGPLYGYTF

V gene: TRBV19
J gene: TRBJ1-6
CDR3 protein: CASSMRPLGPNSPLHF